These T cell receptor beta chains were read from a single sample in a study of blood T cells in healthy people across ages. MiXCR, run by TCRdb on the 5' RACE reads, gives a single entry per CDR3 protein. The sample carries about 1,500,000 distinct CDR3 sequences, 25% to 30% recorded once. What was sequenced was blood. The receptors derive from a woman in her twenties or thirties in good health. Each CDR3 is given with its conserved first and last residue.

length,J,V,CDR3
13,TRBJ1-3,TRBV30,CAWSDRLVDTIYF
15,TRBJ2-1,TRBV12-3/TRBV12-4,CASRGGRGTYNEQFF
15,TRBJ1-2,TRBV5-6,CASSWSSGGGNGYTF
16,TRBJ1-6,TRBV12-3/TRBV12-4,CASSLGTVRGYSPLHF
15,TRBJ2-3,TRBV5-1,CASSFQGLKADTQYF
14,TRBJ1-4,TRBV11-2,CASSDHPTNEKLFF
13,TRBJ2-3,TRBV20-1,CSARDGSGLPPYF
16,TRBJ1-2,TRBV7-6,CASSLNSGQTSYGYTF
15,TRBJ2-3,TRBV5-1,CASSARTGNEDTQYF
15,TRBJ1-5,TRBV12-3/TRBV12-4,CASSLLGYSNQPQHF
18,TRBJ2-1,TRBV12-3/TRBV12-4,CASSLSLLAGRTYNEQFF
15,TRBJ2-1,TRBV18,CASSPLGTGGIEQFF
13,TRBJ2-3,TRBV24-1,CATGLAGADTQYF
15,TRBJ2-7,TRBV5-1,CASSPTQGRPYEQYF
14,TRBJ1-4,TRBV7-2,CASSWGRSNEKLFF
14,TRBJ2-3,TRBV7-9,CASSLNVVIDTQYF
14,TRBJ2-7,TRBV5-6,CASSLWGASSEQYF
15,TRBJ1-1,TRBV19,CASSTTGTGYTEAFF
14,TRBJ2-7,TRBV5-1,CASSLEPHFDEQYF
17,TRBJ2-2,TRBV7-2,CASSRTTSGRKTGELFF
14,TRBJ2-5,TRBV12-3/TRBV12-4,CASSIHGDLETQYF
13,TRBJ2-7,TRBV10-3,CAISESVGFEQYF
14,TRBJ2-1,TRBV20-1,CSARGDRVAWEQFF
13,-,TRBV5-1,CASSLGPLGEQYF
13,TRBJ1-1,TRBV24-1,CATSDSGLAGAFF
13,TRBJ2-7,TRBV7-9,CASSASGSYEQYF
16,TRBJ2-7,TRBV21-1,CASSRELAEASYEQYF
14,TRBJ2-1,TRBV24-1,CATSDPRQASEQFF
13,TRBJ1-4,TRBV20-1,CSAQGQGGEKLFF
15,TRBJ2-5,TRBV24-1,CATSEAGGPAETQYF
12,-,TRBV7-9,CASSSGSGEQYF
13,TRBJ2-5,TRBV7-9,CASSTVGAETQYF
19,TRBJ2-1,TRBV7-2,CASSRPGGFPRSQAHEQFF
13,TRBJ1-2,TRBV28,CASSLDQSYGYTF
12,TRBJ2-3,TRBV12-3/TRBV12-4,CASTPSRDTQYF
17,TRBJ2-3,TRBV12-3/TRBV12-4,CASSWASGGAGKDTQYF
16,TRBJ2-3,TRBV28,CASSFAGQGSGDTQYF
13,TRBJ2-4,TRBV2,CASSEEVRNIQYF
14,TRBJ1-6,TRBV12-3/TRBV12-4,CASSRDRGASPFHF
12,TRBJ1-2,TRBV7-6,CASSSTGADYTF
12,TRBJ2-1,TRBV7-9,CASSLGYDEQFF
14,TRBJ1-1,TRBV4-1,CASSTSGRGAEAFF
16,TRBJ1-2,TRBV5-1,CACKVEPDRVVYGYTF
15,TRBJ1-4,TRBV3-1,CASSQARGPGEKLFF
16,TRBJ2-3,TRBV5-1,CASSPRDGLSTDTQYF
15,TRBJ1-2,TRBV5-6,CASSPPGQGAMDYTF
13,TRBJ2-7,TRBV27,CASSFSGAHEQYF
14,TRBJ2-3,TRBV11-2,CASSLSNPPDTQYF
13,TRBJ1-6,TRBV30,CAWSSGFNSPLHF
13,TRBJ1-1,TRBV3-1,CASSQGQRAEAFF
11,TRBJ2-1,TRBV29-1,CSGQGYNEQFF
14,TRBJ2-1,TRBV6-2/TRBV6-3,CASSSRTLYNEQFF
14,TRBJ1-2,TRBV29-1,CSVERQDGPYGYTF
15,TRBJ1-6,TRBV5-6,CTSSPWGADNSPLHF
17,TRBJ2-1,TRBV2,CAIQGQGASSSYNEQFF